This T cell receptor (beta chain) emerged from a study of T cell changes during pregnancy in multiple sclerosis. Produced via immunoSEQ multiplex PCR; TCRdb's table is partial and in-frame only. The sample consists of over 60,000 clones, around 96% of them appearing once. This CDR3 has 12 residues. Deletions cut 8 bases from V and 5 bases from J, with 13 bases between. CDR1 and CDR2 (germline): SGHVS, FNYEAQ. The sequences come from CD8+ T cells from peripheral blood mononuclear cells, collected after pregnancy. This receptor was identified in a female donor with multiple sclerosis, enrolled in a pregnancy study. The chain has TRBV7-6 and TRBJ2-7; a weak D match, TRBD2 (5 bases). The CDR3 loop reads CASSYSGNEQYF. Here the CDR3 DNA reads TGTGCCAGCTCATACTCCGGGAACGAGCAGTACTTC.